The sequence of this T cell receptor (beta chain) was determined in a study of early T cells in non-severe SARS-CoV-2 infection listed by TCRdb under 2021. Regarding the research as a whole: Because TCR sequencing relied on bulk RNA taken from unsorted whole blood, pairing of alpha and beta chains was not possible. The full study reports these points: Matching against VDJdb was skewed toward anti-spike CD8 responses, likely underestimated virus-specific expansions, and missed private and CD4 specificities.

From a lookup of the germline V gene, CDR1 and CDR2 are SGHVS and FNYEAQ. The trim is 9 bases for V and 10 bases for J, with a gap of 10 bases between the germline ends. Taken from cysteine to phenylalanine, the CDR3 has 11 residues. The retained sequence is limited to the CDR3, 33 bases, with the frame set at the first base. The method behind the library was 5' RACE. The instrument given in TCRdb is NextSeq 500. The TCR library protocol attached unique molecular identifiers to individual cDNA molecules to correct for sequencing error and PCR bias. Both TCR alpha and beta chains were sequenced, and tight co-correlation was observed between alpha and beta sequence abundances in each sample. For the original study's pipeline: V gene, J gene and CDR3 annotation of TCR sequences was performed with Decombinator V4. Expanded TCRs were defined as changing significantly between any two time points under a Poisson model with p below 0.0001. Abundances of TCRs were expressed as counts per million after normalisation to the total number of TCRs sequenced in each sample. TRAV1-2 paired with TRAJ12, TRAJ20 or TRAJ33 defined MAIT TCRs, while TRAV10 paired with TRAJ18 defined iNKT TCRs. VDJdb, accessed 1 November 2021, was searched for CMV, EBV and SARS-CoV-2 annotated TCRs, with TCRs annotated for multiple antigens excluded. In TCRdb, the public reads were trimmed at Q25 with fastp and aligned with MiXCR, with productive beta chains retained. All rows with the same CDR3 protein become a single entry with the most common DNA and genes. Here the V and J calls rest on TCRdb's processing, not on the authors' analysis. This sample gives about 98,000 distinct CDR3 sequences in total; over 10% of them show up just once. Of the sample, about 6.2% falls within the top ten clones.

The table lists this clonotype with many counts. This receptor's antigen is unknown. Within one base of it there is no much larger clone, and no base qualities were kept. A case-control design nested within a healthcare worker cohort in London, UK, was used, with weekly nasopharyngeal swab PCR tests and blood sampling performed. Healthcare workers were enrolled in the week of the UK lockdown, from 23 to 31 March 2020, and were followed every week for up to roughly 15 weeks. This clonotype was obtained from an adult who was a healthcare worker with PCR-confirmed SARS-CoV-2 infection or an uninfected control (not recorded which). This chain is built from TRBV7-6 and TRBJ1-6; a weak D assignment points to TRBD1 (5 bases agree). Source material: whole blood. The DNA sequence follows: TGTGCCAGATGGGGCGGCTCACCCCTCCACTTT. It codes for CARWGGSPLHF.